A single sample is the source of the 3 T cell receptor beta chains below, sequenced in a study of blood T cell repertoires in COVID-19 (dated by TCRdb to the early 2020s). The library relied on the immunoSEQ multiplex PCR assay. In its TCRdb copy, this immuneACCESS table keeps in-frame sequences only and misses some clones. Where compared with another copy, unresolved V genes explain less than half of these, and the others have no known cause. This sample has approximately 140,000 clones in its table, and approximately 90% of those were observed once. The top ten clonotypes cover roughly 18% of the sample. Sequences were obtained from peripheral blood. The receptors here all came from a man aged 45-60 years with active or convalescent COVID-19.

The chain links TRBV7-9 to TRBJ2-7, with TRBD2 identical over 9 bases. V shed 5 bases, J shed 3 bases, and the junction held 5 bases outside the gene matches. This CDR3 comprises 14 residues. Germline V gene data show CDR1 as SEHNR and CDR2 as FQNEAQ (reference sequence). The CDR3 DNA is TGTGCCAGCAGCACATATAGCGGGAGCTACGAGCAGTACTTC. It is translated as CASSTYSGSYEQYF. Based on the CDR3 plus reference TRBV7-9 and TRBJ2-7, the full variable domain is DTGVSQNPRHKITKRGQNVTFRCDPISEHNRLYWYRQTLGQGPEFLTYFQNEAQLEKSRLLSDRFSAERPKGSFSTLEIQRTEQGDSAMYLCASSTYSGSYEQYFGPGTRLTVT.

The V and J genes are TRBV28 and TRBJ1-4; D possibly corresponds to TRBD1 (6 bases). Between the trimmed V and J ends, which lost 5 bases and 0 bases, there was a span of 16 bases. Germline V gives CDR1 MDHEN, CDR2 SYDVKM. This CDR3 region has 17 residues. The CDR3 spells CASSTHRAPSTNEKLFF. DNA for the CDR3: TGTGCCAGCAGTACCCACAGGGCCCCCTCAACTAATGAAAAACTGTTTTTT.

The gene calls are TRBV20-1 and TRBJ2-1; 10 positions agree with TRBD2. The CDR3 contains 14 residues. Germline CDR1 and CDR2: DFQATT and SNEGSKA (reference sequence). J was trimmed by 3 bases and V by 3 bases; bases with no gene match: 2. In nucleotides, the CDR3 is TGCAGTGCTAGTCGGACTAGCGGCTACAATGAGCAGTTCTTC. This encodes CSASRTSGYNEQFF.